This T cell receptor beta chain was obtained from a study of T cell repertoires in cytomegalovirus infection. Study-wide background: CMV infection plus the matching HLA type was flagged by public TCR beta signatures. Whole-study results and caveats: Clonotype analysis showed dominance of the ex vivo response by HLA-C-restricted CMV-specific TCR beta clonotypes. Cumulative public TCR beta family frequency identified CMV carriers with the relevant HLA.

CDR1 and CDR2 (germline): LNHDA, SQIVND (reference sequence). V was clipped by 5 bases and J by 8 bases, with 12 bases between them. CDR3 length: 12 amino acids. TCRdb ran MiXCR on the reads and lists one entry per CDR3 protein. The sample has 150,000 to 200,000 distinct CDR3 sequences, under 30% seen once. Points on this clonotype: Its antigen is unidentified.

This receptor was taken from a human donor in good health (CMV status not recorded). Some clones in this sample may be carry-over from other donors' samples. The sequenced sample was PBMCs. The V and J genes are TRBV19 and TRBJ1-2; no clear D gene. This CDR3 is CASSDPRRGYTF. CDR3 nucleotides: TGTGCCAGTAGTGACCCGCGTAGAGGCTACACCTTC.